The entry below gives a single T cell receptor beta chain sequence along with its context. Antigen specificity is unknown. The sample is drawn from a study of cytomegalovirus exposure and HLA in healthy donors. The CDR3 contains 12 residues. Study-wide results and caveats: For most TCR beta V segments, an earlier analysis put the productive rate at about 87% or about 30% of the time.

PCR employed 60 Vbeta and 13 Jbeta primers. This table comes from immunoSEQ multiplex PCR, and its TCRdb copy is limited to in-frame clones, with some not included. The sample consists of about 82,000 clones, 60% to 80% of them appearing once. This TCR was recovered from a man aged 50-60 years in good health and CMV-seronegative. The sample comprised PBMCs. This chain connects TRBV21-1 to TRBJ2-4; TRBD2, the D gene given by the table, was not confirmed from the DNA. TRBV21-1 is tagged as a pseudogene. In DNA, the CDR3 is TGTGCCGCCGTTGAGGCTGTGAACATTCAGTACTTC. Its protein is CAAVEAVNIQYF.